These 3 T cell receptor beta chains were sequenced from one sample in a study of technical replicates of blood from a handful of donors. TCRdb's table, derived via immunoSEQ multiplex PCR, lists solely in-frame clones and lacks some. The data hold about 80,000 clones, with more than 85% observed a single time. Sequencing was done on a sample of T cells isolated from PBMCs. The receptors come from a human donor in good health.

V is TRBV28 and J is TRBJ1-5; D perhaps matches TRBD1 (5 bases). The V end was cut by 3 bases, the J end by 6 bases, with 15 bases between. Germline V gives CDR1 MDHEN, CDR2 SYDVKM. The CDR3 is 15 amino acids. CDR3 DNA: TGTGCCAGCAGTTTTAGAACAGCCGGGGGTCAGCCCCAGCATTTT. It yields the protein CASSFRTAGGQPQHF.

The chain uses TRBV28 and TRBJ2-6, with a tentative D call TRBD2 (6 bases). V gave up 8 bases and J gave up 1 base, with 12 bases separating them. The germline gives CDR1 MDHEN, CDR2 SYDVKM. The CDR3 runs 15 residues. CDR3 bases: TGTGCCAGCTTGGGGGAGGAATCTGGGGCCAACGTCCTGACTTTC. Protein product: CASLGEESGANVLTF.

This clone was seen only a few times. The V gene is TRBV9, the J gene TRBJ2-7; 9 nucleotides match TRBD1. CDR1 is SGDLS, CDR2 YYNGEE, per germline. The CDR3 spans 15 residues. The V segment lost 0 bases and the J segment 5 bases; nucleotides outside the gene matches: 6. CDR3 region: CASSVAGTGSHEQYF. The CDR3 DNA reads as TGTGCCAGCAGCGTAGCCGGGACAGGGAGCCACGAGCAGTACTTC.